The 10 T cell receptor beta chains below come from one sample, sequenced in a study of T cells after yellow fever vaccination. A single record per CDR3 protein comes from TCRdb applying MiXCR to the 5' RACE reads. The data hold 500,000 to 650,000 distinct CDR3 sequences, with roughly 14% observed a single time. This specimen was PBMCs, taken on the day of the yellow fever booster vaccination. The receptor set was obtained from a man aged 25-45 years who received the YFV17D yellow fever vaccine.

The CDR3 DNA is TGTGCCAGCGCGTGGGGAGTGACGGCCTACAATGAGCAGTTCTTC. Translation: CASAWGVTAYNEQFF. The gene calls are TRBV27 and TRBJ2-1; D possibly corresponds to TRBD2 (5 bases). V shed 8 bases and J shed 2 bases, with 16 bases lying between them. The CDR3 consists of 15 residues. CDR1 is MNHEY and CDR2 is SMNVEV in the germline V gene (reference sequence).

This clonotype appeared a few times. This chain connects TRBV6-5 to TRBJ2-7; 12 bases fit TRBD2. V trimming: 0 bases; J trimming: 4 bases; junction bases outside the gene matches: 7. Germline lookup yields CDR1 MNHEY and CDR2 SVGAGI. The CDR3 is 17 residues long. CDR3 DNA: TGTGCCAGCAGTTACTCTACCGGGACTAGCGGGTCGTACGAGCAGTACTTC. Amino acid sequence: CASSYSTGTSGSYEQYF.

The V gene is TRBV5-1, the J gene TRBJ2-1, with a weak D call TRBD2 (6 bases). The CDR3 has 17 residues. CDR1 SGHRS and CDR2 YFSETQ come from the germline V gene. Trimming shortened V by 3 bases and J by 4 bases, and 20 bases separated the two germline ends. Here the CDR3 reads CASSSPARDSRYNEQFF. CDR3 coding DNA: TGCGCCAGCAGCTCACCGGCTCGGGACTCGAGGTACAATGAGCAGTTCTTC.

This clonotype was recorded once. The V call is TRBV7-2, the J call TRBJ2-1, with a possible D match to TRBD2 (5 bases). Trimming pared 2 bases from V and 12 bases from J, leaving 11 bases between. Germline assignment: CDR1 SGHTA and CDR2 FQGNSA. This CDR3 contains 12 residues. The CDR3 protein is CASSLLGERQFF. The CDR3 region has the DNA TGTGCCAGCAGCTTACTCGGGGAACGGCAGTTCTTC.

This clonotype has just a few counts. The V call is TRBV7-2, the J call TRBJ2-2; D remains unclear. Germline CDR1 and CDR2: SGHTA and FQGNSA. Trimming removed 1 base from V and 6 bases from J, with 12 bases in between. The CDR3 has 15 residues. Here the CDR3 DNA reads TGTGCCAGCAGCTTAGGGCCCAAAATACCCGGGGAGCTGTTTTTT. It translates to CASSLGPKIPGELFF.

The chain employs TRBV15 and TRBJ2-3, with D perhaps TRBD1 or TRBD2 (5 bases each). The CDR3 sequence is 18 residues long. CDR1 LNHNV and CDR2 YYDKDF come from the germline V gene (reference sequence). V dropped 3 bases and J dropped 1 base, with 20 bases sitting between them. CDR3 coding DNA: TGTGCCACCAGCAGCGGGTCCTGGGGGAGCAGGGGCACAGATACGCAGTATTTT. Its protein product is CATSSGSWGSRGTDTQYF.

This clonotype was picked up a small number of times. The chain links TRBV20-1 to TRBJ2-1; the match to TRBD2 covers 9 bases. After removal of 0 bases from V and 8 bases from J, the junction contained 8 bases not matched to a gene. CDR1 and CDR2 from the germline V gene are DFQATT and SNEGSKA (reference sequence). CDR3 length equals 15 residues. The CDR3 nucleotides read TGCAGTGCTAGAGATCTAGCGGGACTACAGGATGAGCAGTTCTTC. It is translated as CSARDLAGLQDEQFF.

This clonotype was detected only a few times. The CDR3 loop reads CAISPANYEQYF. The CDR3 DNA reads TGTGCCATCAGTCCCGCCAATTACGAGCAGTACTTC. The chain carries TRBV10-3 and TRBJ2-7; D not certain. Germline lookup yields CDR1 ENHRY and CDR2 SYGVKD. V was pared by 5 bases and J by 4 bases, with 9 bases between. CDR3 length equals 12 residues.

This clonotype has just a few counts. This chain uses TRBV9 with TRBJ2-3, with TRBD2 identical over 13 bases. Germline CDR1 and CDR2: SGDLS and YYNGEE. The V segment lost 4 bases and the J segment 4 bases; nucleotides outside the gene matches: 15. This CDR3 contains 19 residues. This CDR3 reads CASSPSVTSGRAGADTQYF. CDR3 in DNA: TGTGCCAGCAGCCCATCGGTCACTAGCGGGAGGGCCGGCGCAGATACGCAGTATTTT.

The chain combines TRBV9 with TRBJ2-3, with D maybe TRBD1 (5 bases). V lost 0 bases and J 5 bases, leaving 13 bases between the germline ends. Per the germline V gene, CDR1 is SGDLS and CDR2 is YYNGEE. There are 15 residues in the CDR3. DNA of the CDR3: TGTGCCAGCAGCGTAGGCGGACAACCATTAGATACGCAGTATTTT. Protein product: CASSVGGQPLDTQYF.